The clone carrying this TCR beta chain came up once. This CDR3 spans 18 amino acids. CDR1 is SGHKS, CDR2 YYEKEE, per germline (reference sequence). Trimming removed 2 bases from V and 3 bases from J; junction bases left unmatched: 6. The protocol was immunoSEQ multiplex PCR, while the TCRdb copy is restricted to in-frame clones and leaves out a portion. The table records approximately 87,000 clones, 86% of them present only once. The data are from a study of control samples from healthy donors and cancer patients. The sample was blood. The receptor's source is a woman aged 50 to 65 in good health. The J gene is TRBJ2-1, the V gene TRBV5-5; 15 bases are a match to TRBD2. The CDR3 protein is CASSFRTGLAGGYNEQFF. Written as DNA, the CDR3 is TGTGCCAGCAGCTTTCGTACGGGACTAGCGGGGGGCTACAATGAGCAGTTCTTC.